This TCR beta chain stems from a study of blood T cell repertoires in COVID-19. Study-wide context: Some COVID-19 samples were acute and others convalescent; all came from the United States, Italy and Spain. From T cells, B-cell-depleted T cells, or PBMCs came the material, which was cDNA or gDNA.

The germline V gene has CDR1 KGHSH and CDR2 LQKENI. Trimming removed 3 bases from V and 5 bases from J, with 13 bases in between. The CDR3 sequence is 14 residues long. TCRdb's copy holds only in-frame clones and misses some; the assay was immunoSEQ multiplex PCR. The table has about 270,000 clones, roughly 86% seen once. J is TRBJ2-5 and V is TRBV18; maybe TRBD2 (5 bases). The sample comprised peripheral blood. This TCR derives from a man in his forties with active or convalescent COVID-19. This CDR3 reads CASSPDYLEETQYF. The DNA of the CDR3 is TGTGCCAGCTCACCTGACTACTTGGAGGAGACCCAGTACTTC. Filled out from reference TRBV18 and TRBJ2-5, the complete variable domain reads NAGVMQNPRHLVRRRGQEARLRCSPMKGHSHVYWYRQLPEEGLKFMVYLQKENIIDESGMPKERFSAEFPKEGPSILRIQQVVRGDSAAYFCASSPDYLEETQYFGPGTRLLVL.